These 18 T cell receptor beta chains came from one sample sequenced in a study of neurological immune-mediated disorders (dated by TCRdb to about 2019). Library method: 5' RACE. TCRdb names Illumina HiSeq 2500 as the instrument used. TCRdb's own reprocessing of the public reads used fastp at Q25 and MiXCR and kept productive beta chains. Each CDR3 protein appears once, grouped with its most common genes and DNA. This sample is represented by 65,000 to 80,000 distinct CDR3 sequences; about 5.1% of them were singletons. The top ten clones comprise around 2.2% of the sample. Sample: PBMCs. These receptors originate from a woman in her 70s with multiple sclerosis.

The genes are TRBV30 and TRBJ2-1, with 8 bases matching TRBD2. J was trimmed by 0 bases and V by 3 bases; bases with no gene match: 16. The CDR3 is 19 residues long. Germline V gene lookup returns CDR1 GTSNPN and CDR2 SVGIG (reference sequence). The CDR3: CAWRGNLAGLYPSYNEQFF. DNA for the CDR3: TGTGCCTGGAGGGGAAATCTAGCGGGCCTATACCCCTCCTACAATGAGCAGTTCTTC. The whole variable domain, remainder taken from reference TRBV30 and TRBJ2-1, is SQTIHQWPATLVQPVGSPLSLECTVEGTSNPNLYWYRQAAGRGLQLLFYSVGIGQISSEVPQNLSASRPQDRQFILSSKKLLLSDSGFYLCAWRGNLAGLYPSYNEQFFGPGTRLTVL.

This clonotype came up many times. Here the CDR3 reads CSVTGTPANEQFF. CDR3 nucleotides: TGCAGCGTTACCGGGACGCCCGCCAATGAGCAGTTCTTC. The chain combines TRBV29-1 with TRBJ2-1; D is tentatively TRBD1 or TRBD2 (5 bases each). Germline-derived CDR1 and CDR2 are SQVTM and ANQGSEA. Between the trimmed V and J ends, which lost 5 bases and 6 bases, there was a span of 14 bases. There are 13 residues in the CDR3.

Ten or more counts support this clonotype. J is TRBJ2-3 and V is TRBV19, with 7 positions matching TRBD2. V gave up 8 bases and J gave up 6 bases; unmatched junction bases: 8. Per germline, CDR1 LNHDA and CDR2 SQIVND (reference sequence). The CDR3 runs 13 residues. CDR3 region: CASSGLTRDTQYF. In nucleotides, the CDR3 is TGTGCCAGTTCGGGACTAACAAGGGATACGCAGTATTTT.

This clonotype has a count of ten or more. J is TRBJ2-1 and V is TRBV5-1, with 10 bases identical to TRBD1. Germline trimming cut 5 bases from V and 3 bases from J; bases unmatched to any gene: 8. Germline assignment: CDR1 SGHRS and CDR2 YFSETQ. The CDR3 covers 16 residues. CDR3 sequence: CASSIMTGGSYNEQFF. DNA of the CDR3: TGCGCCAGCAGTATAATGACAGGGGGCAGCTACAATGAGCAGTTCTTC.

This clonotype was observed many times. V is TRBV7-9 and J is TRBJ1-1; 8 bases align to TRBD1. The CDR3 totals 15 residues. V lost 3 bases to trimming and J lost 3 bases; unmatched junction nucleotides: 6. Germline V gene lookup returns CDR1 SEHNR and CDR2 FQNEAQ (reference sequence). For the CDR3, the DNA is TGTGCCAGCAGCTTTGGACAGGGTAGGGACACTGAAGCTTTCTTT. Residues: CASSFGQGRDTEAFF.

This chain links TRBV7-3 with TRBJ2-1; 9 positions match TRBD2. In germline, CDR1 is SGHTA, CDR2 FQGTGA. The CDR3 loop spans 14 amino acids. J was trimmed by 7 bases and V by 5 bases; bases with no gene match: 6. The CDR3 here is CASSAGTSRNEQFF. The CDR3 DNA reads as TGTGCCAGCAGCGCCGGGACTAGCCGGAATGAGCAGTTCTTC.

The table lists this clonotype with many counts. The chain links TRBV20-1 to TRBJ1-5, with D possibly matching TRBD1 (5 bases). Germline V gene sequence: CDR1 DFQATT, CDR2 SNEGSKA (reference sequence). This CDR3 has 12 amino acids. V was pared by 6 bases and J by 11 bases, with 17 bases between. The DNA for the CDR3 is TGCAGTGCCCCGGGCAGGGATCTGGCCCAGCATTTT. Its protein product is CSAPGRDLAQHF.

Comments on this clonotype: A much larger clone is a single base away; this may be a read error. The chain recombines TRBV3-1 with TRBJ2-4; D may be TRBD2 (7 bases). The CDR3 extends over 15 amino acids. Germline-derived CDR1 and CDR2 are LGHDT and YNNKEL (reference sequence). The CDR3 is CASSQGLASGDIKYF. The CDR3 DNA sequence: TGTGCCAGCAGCCAAGGACTAGCTTCCGGGGACATTAAGTACTTC.

The rearrangement uses TRBV12-3 or TRBV12-4 and TRBJ1-3; no clear D gene. V dropped 4 bases and J dropped 0 bases, with 10 bases sitting between them. The CDR3 loop spans 15 amino acids. The CDR3: CASSSGESSGNTIYF. The CDR3 DNA sequence: TGTGCCAGCAGTTCCGGGGAGAGCTCTGGAAACACCATATATTTT.

The sample holds many counts of this clonotype. This chain's CDR3 is CASSRVGTGINEQFF. The CDR3 DNA sequence: TGTGCCAGCAGCCGGGTGGGGACAGGGATCAATGAGCAGTTCTTC. The chain combines TRBV12-3 or TRBV12-4 with TRBJ2-1; TRBD1 aligns across 9 bases. The CDR3 consists of 15 residues. With V trimmed by 6 bases and J by 6 bases, 9 bases remained unmatched.

In the case of this clonotype: With a much larger clone just one base away, this may be a read error. V and J are TRBV6-2 or TRBV6-3 and TRBJ2-7; D possibly corresponds to TRBD1 (5 bases). V was trimmed by 7 bases and J by 7 bases, leaving 20 bases between them. CDR3 length equals 14 residues. Germline-derived CDR1 and CDR2 are MNHEY and SVGEGT. In nucleotides, the CDR3 is TGTGCCAGCAACCCCGGTCGGAAAGGGGTTGAGCAGTACTTC. Its translation: CASNPGRKGVEQYF.

This clonotype was recorded many times. The V and J genes are TRBV3-1 and TRBJ2-7, with TRBD2 matching over 8 bases. The junction had 5 bases not matched to a gene; V was cut back by 1 base and J by 12 bases. Per the germline V gene, CDR1 is LGHDT and CDR2 is YNNKEL (reference sequence). This CDR3 has 12 amino acids. CDR3 protein: CASSQAGLVLYF. For the CDR3, the DNA is TGTGCCAGCAGCCAAGCGGGACTAGTCCTGTACTTC.

This clonotype appeared many times. For the CDR3, the DNA is TGTGCCAGCAGCTTTCAGGGGGGCGCAAACACCGGGGAGCTGTTTTTT. Translating gives CASSFQGGANTGELFF. The chain couples TRBV7-2 to TRBJ2-2, with a weak D call TRBD1 (7 bases). The CDR3 is 16 amino acids. The V end was cut by 3 bases, the J end by 2 bases, with 13 bases between. Germline loops: CDR1 SGHTA, CDR2 FQGNSA. Full variable domain (missing parts from reference TRBV7-2 and TRBJ2-2): GAGVSQSPSNKVTEKGKDVELRCDPISGHTALYWYRQSLGQGLEFLIYFQGNSAPDKSGLPSDRFSAERTGGSVSTLTIQRTQQEDSAVYLCASSFQGGANTGELFFGEGSRLTVL.

This clonotype was counted a few times. V and J are TRBV20-1 and TRBJ2-3; 10 bases match TRBD2. The CDR3 has 15 residues. Germline lookup yields CDR1 DFQATT and CDR2 SNEGSKA (reference sequence). The ends lost 6 bases at V and 3 bases at J; junction bases unmatched: 9. CDR3 residues: CSAKGASGSTDTQYF. DNA of the CDR3: TGCAGTGCCAAGGGGGCTAGCGGGAGTACAGATACGCAGTATTTT.

This clonotype was found a few times. The chain carries TRBV29-1 and TRBJ2-1, with 12 bases aligning to TRBD2. Germline V gene sequence: CDR1 SQVTM, CDR2 ANQGSEA. V lost 7 bases to trimming and J lost 7 bases; unmatched junction nucleotides: 8. This CDR3 has 14 amino acids. The CDR3 region is CSGRLAGVGNEQFF. The CDR3 region has the DNA TGCAGCGGAAGACTAGCGGGAGTGGGGAATGAGCAGTTCTTC.

The rearrangement links TRBV6-5 to TRBJ1-1; 8 bases line up with TRBD1. Germline V gene lookup returns CDR1 MNHEY and CDR2 SVGAGI. The trim removed 5 bases at V and 5 bases at J, leaving 7 bases unmatched. This CDR3 contains 14 residues. CDR3 DNA sequence: TGTGCCAGCAGTCCTGGACAGGGTGGAACTGAAGCTTTCTTT. It is translated as CASSPGQGGTEAFF.

This chain uses TRBV9 with TRBJ2-2; D could derive from TRBD1 or TRBD2 (6 bases each). CDR1 is SGDLS, CDR2 YYNGEE, per germline. Trimming cost V 5 bases and J 2 bases, with 13 bases left between them. This CDR3 region has 15 residues. DNA for the CDR3: TGTGCCAGCAGTCCGGGGGCATCTAACACCGGGGAGCTGTTTTTT. The encoded protein is CASSPGASNTGELFF.

In this sample, this clonotype turned up many times. The V and J genes are TRBV12-3 or TRBV12-4 and TRBJ1-5; maybe TRBD1 (5 bases). The CDR3 contains 12 residues. The germline V and J ends were trimmed by 6 bases and 5 bases, with 8 bases remaining between them. The CDR3 sequence: CASSQGYQPQHF. CDR3 coding DNA: TGTGCCAGCAGCCAGGGTTATCAGCCCCAGCATTTT.